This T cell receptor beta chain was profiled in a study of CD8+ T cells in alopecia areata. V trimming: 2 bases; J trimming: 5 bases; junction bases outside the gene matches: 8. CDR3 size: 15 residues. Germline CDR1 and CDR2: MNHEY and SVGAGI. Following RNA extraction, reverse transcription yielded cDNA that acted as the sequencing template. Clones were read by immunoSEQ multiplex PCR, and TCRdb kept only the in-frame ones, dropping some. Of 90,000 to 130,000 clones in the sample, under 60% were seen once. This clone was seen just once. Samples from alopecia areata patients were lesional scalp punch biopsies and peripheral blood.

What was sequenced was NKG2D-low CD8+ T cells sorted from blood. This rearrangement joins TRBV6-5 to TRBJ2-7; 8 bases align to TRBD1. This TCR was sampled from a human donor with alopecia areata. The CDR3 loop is CASSYGTGQLDEQYF. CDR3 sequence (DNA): TGTGCCAGCAGTTACGGGACAGGACAACTGGACGAGCAGTACTTC.